The 11 T cell receptor beta chains below all came from one sample that was sequenced in a study of blood T cells in healthy people across ages. The use of a sample-barcoded 5' primer and a J-beta primer mix characterized a second PCR of roughly 6 to 11 cycles. TCRdb processed the 5' RACE reads anew with MiXCR; each CDR3 protein has one entry. The sample includes approximately 820,000 distinct CDR3 sequences, approximately 44% of them seen just once. The specimen was blood. All receptors derive from a man in his sixties in good health.

This clonotype showed up just a few times. V and J are TRBV7-2 and TRBJ2-2; 11 nucleotides align to TRBD2. The V gene's germline CDR1 is SGHTA and CDR2 FQGNSA. V was pared by 3 bases and J by 7 bases, with 1 base of the junction left unmatched. The CDR3 consists of 14 residues. The CDR3 nucleotides read TGTGCCAGCAGCTTGGGACTAGCGGTCGGGGAGCTGTTTTTT. The encoded protein is CASSLGLAVGELFF.

The chain combines TRBV7-2 with TRBJ2-3, with D perhaps assigned TRBD1 or TRBD2 (5 bases each). Germline CDR1 reads SGHTA; CDR2 reads FQGNSA. The CDR3 runs to 19 residues. The germline V and J ends were trimmed by 5 bases and 2 bases, with 26 bases remaining between them. The chain's CDR3 is CASSLYGEYLGAYTDTQYF. The CDR3 region has the DNA TGTGCCAGCAGCCTATACGGGGAATACTTAGGGGCTTACACAGATACGCAGTATTTT.

V is TRBV6-6 and J is TRBJ1-6; D is unclear. V gave up 6 bases and J gave up 5 bases, with 14 bases separating them. The germline V gene has CDR1 MNHNY and CDR2 SVGAGI (reference sequence). The CDR3 is made up of 15 amino acids. Written as DNA, the CDR3 is TGTGCCAGCAGGGGAAACACTGTAGATAATTCACCCCTCCACTTT. It yields the protein CASRGNTVDNSPLHF.

The J gene is TRBJ2-7, the V gene TRBV20-1, with 9 bases identical to TRBD1. This CDR3 contains 14 residues. Germline V gives CDR1 DFQATT, CDR2 SNEGSKA (reference sequence). Unmatched junction bases numbered 9, after V lost 6 bases and J lost 3 bases. CDR3 sequence reads: CSANRQGDFYEQYF. CDR3 DNA sequence: TGCAGTGCGAATAGACAGGGGGACTTCTACGAGCAGTACTTC.

This clonotype was counted between two and nine times. This rearrangement joins TRBV5-1 to TRBJ2-7; 10 bases line up with TRBD1. The CDR3 spans 16 residues. Germline V gene data show CDR1 as SGHRS and CDR2 as YFSETQ. J gave up 3 bases and V 1 base, and 7 bases lay outside the gene matches. The CDR3 region has the DNA TGCGCCAGCAGCTTGACGACCGGGACAGGGGACTACGAGCAGTACTTC. Its translation: CASSLTTGTGDYEQYF.

The V gene is TRBV9, the J gene TRBJ2-3, with 9 nucleotides matching TRBD1. This CDR3 has 13 residues. Germline V gene lookup returns CDR1 SGDLS and CDR2 YYNGEE. V was pared by 3 bases and J by 8 bases, with 4 bases of the junction left unmatched. Here the CDR3 DNA reads TGTGCCAGCAGCGCGGACAGGGGATCTACGCAGTATTTT. The encoded protein is CASSADRGSTQYF. The whole variable domain, filled in from reference TRBV9 and TRBJ2-3, reads DSGVTQTPKHLITATGQRVTLRCSPRSGDLSVYWYQQSLDQGLQFLIQYYNGEERAKGNILERFSAQQFPDLHSELNLSSLELGDSALYFCASSADRGSTQYFGPGTRLTVL.

V gene TRBV5-4 combines with J gene TRBJ2-7; D assignment may be TRBD1 or TRBD2 (5 bases each). The V gene lost 0 bases and the J gene lost 0 bases, with 10 bases spanning the gap. CDR1 is SGHNT, CDR2 YYREEE, per germline (reference sequence). The CDR3 extends over 15 amino acids. CDR3 bases: TGTGCCAGCAGCTTGGTAGGGACGGCCTCCTACGAGCAGTACTTC. Amino acid sequence: CASSLVGTASYEQYF.

In its sample, this clonotype was seen a few times. This chain joins TRBV25-1 and TRBJ1-6; 7 bases align to TRBD1. The CDR3 extends over 15 amino acids. The J segment lost 8 bases and the V segment lost 2 bases, leaving 6 bases of the junction unmatched. From germline, CDR1 is MGHDK and CDR2 SYGVNS. Here the CDR3 DNA reads TGTGCCAGCAGTGAAGTTGACAGGGACGATTCACCCCTCCACTTT. It codes for CASSEVDRDDSPLHF.

The chain's CDR3 is CASSHLLTSSSYEQYF. The CDR3 nucleotides are TGTGCCAGCAGCCACCTTTTGACTTCCTCCTCCTACGAGCAGTACTTC. The rearrangement joins TRBV3-1 to TRBJ2-7; no clear D gene. V was shortened by 3 bases and J by 0 bases, with 15 bases between the two germline ends. The CDR3 totals 16 residues. Germline V CDR1 and CDR2: LGHDT, YNNKEL (reference sequence).

This clonotype was picked up many times. The rearrangement links TRBV9 to TRBJ2-1, with D possibly matching TRBD1 (5 bases). Trimming cost V 6 bases and J 9 bases, with 16 bases left between them. Germline V lookup: CDR1 SGDLS, CDR2 YYNGEE. The CDR3 length is 13 residues. The CDR3 region is CASTRTGDGEQFF. The CDR3 DNA reads as TGTGCCAGCACCAGAACAGGAGATGGTGAGCAGTTCTTC.

This clonotype has a handful of counts. The chain joins TRBV25-1 to TRBJ1-6, with 8 bases matching TRBD1. From germline, CDR1 is MGHDK and CDR2 SYGVNS. J was trimmed by 7 bases and V by 4 bases; bases with no gene match: 6. This CDR3 has 15 residues. For the CDR3, the DNA is TGTGCCAGCAGTGCGAGGACAGGGATAAATTCACCCCTCCACTTT. Its translation: CASSARTGINSPLHF.